The 24 T cell receptor beta chains listed next were all sequenced from one sample in a study of T cell changes during pregnancy in multiple sclerosis. TCRdb's copy holds only in-frame clones and misses some; the assay was immunoSEQ multiplex PCR. The sample lists roughly 75,000 clones, 92% seen once, with just under 2% in the top ten. The source was peripheral blood, collected in the third trimester of pregnancy. The receptors originated from a female donor in good health, enrolled as a control in a pregnancy study.

This chain joins TRBV19 and TRBJ1-1, with a possible D match to TRBD1 (5 bases). Germline CDR1 and CDR2: LNHDA and SQIVND (reference sequence). Trimming removed 5 bases from V and 5 bases from J, with 12 bases in between. The CDR3 sequence is 13 residues long. This CDR3 reads CASSRRGMTEAFF. As DNA, the CDR3 is TGTGCCAGTAGTCGGAGGGGTATGACTGAAGCTTTCTTT. The entire variable domain, with the rest obtained from reference TRBV19 and TRBJ1-1, is as follows: DGGITQSPKYLFRKEGQNVTLSCEQNLNHDAMYWYRQDPGQGLRLIYYSQIVNDFQKGDIAEGYSVSREKKESFPLTVTSAQKNPTAFYLCASSRRGMTEAFFGQGTRLTVV.

The chain is built from TRBV7-9 and TRBJ2-2; a possible D gene is TRBD2 (6 bases). The germline V gene has CDR1 SEHNR and CDR2 FQNEAQ (reference sequence). V was shortened by 5 bases and J by 4 bases, with 17 bases between the two germline ends. This CDR3 is built from 16 residues. The CDR3 region has the DNA TGTGCCAGCAGCCAACGACCGGGACTTACCACCGGGGAGCTGTTTTTT. Its protein is CASSQRPGLTTGELFF. The entire variable domain, with the rest obtained from reference TRBV7-9 and TRBJ2-2, is as follows: DTGVSQNPRHKITKRGQNVTFRCDPISEHNRLYWYRQTLGQGPEFLTYFQNEAQLEKSRLLSDRFSAERPKGSFSTLEIQRTEQGDSAMYLCASSQRPGLTTGELFFGEGSRLTVL.

In this sample, this clone turned up once. The rearrangement joins TRBV11-2 to TRBJ1-2; the D is unclear. The CDR3 runs 12 residues. From germline, CDR1 is SGHAT and CDR2 FQNNGV. Trimming left V 5 bases short and J 8 bases short, with 12 bases between. CDR3 in amino acids: CASSPHSGGYTF. The CDR3 DNA reads TGTGCCAGCAGCCCGCACAGCGGCGGCTACACCTTC.

This clone was seen a single time. V and J are TRBV6-1 and TRBJ1-4; D not resolved. V lost 4 bases and J 7 bases, leaving 7 bases between the germline ends. CDR1 is MNHNS, CDR2 SASEGT, per germline. The CDR3 spans 12 residues. The CDR3 spells CASSGGGEKLFF. CDR3 coding DNA: TGTGCCAGCAGTGGGGGAGGTGAAAAACTGTTTTTT.

The V gene is TRBV4-2, the J gene TRBJ1-5, with TRBD1 matching 9 bases. J was trimmed by 0 bases and V by 3 bases; bases with no gene match: 0. The V gene's germline CDR1 is LGHNA and CDR2 YNFKEQ. The CDR3 length is 15 residues. This chain's CDR3 is CASSQGQGSNQPQHF. As DNA, the CDR3 is TGTGCCAGCAGCCAGGGACAGGGTAGCAATCAGCCCCAGCATTTT.

The chain links TRBV11-1 to TRBJ1-1, with D possibly being TRBD1 (6 bases). Trimming cost V 1 base and J 7 bases, with 10 bases left between them. The CDR3 consists of 13 residues. CDR1 and CDR2 from the germline V gene are SGHAT and FQDESV (reference sequence). Here the CDR3 DNA reads TGTGCCAGCAGCTTAGGTTGGGGGCTTGAAGCTTTCTTT. This codes for CASSLGWGLEAFF.

The chain uses TRBV18 and TRBJ1-1; tentatively, D is TRBD1 (6 bases). Germline V gives CDR1 KGHSH, CDR2 LQKENI. The length of the CDR3 is 14 residues. Trimming pared 3 bases from V and 1 base from J, leaving 9 bases between. The CDR3 DNA sequence: TGTGCCAGCTCACCCAGGGGACAGAACACTGAAGCTTTCTTT. It is translated as CASSPRGQNTEAFF.

The CDR3 DNA follows: TGTGCCAGCAGCTTAGCCCCGAAGCCTGAAGCTTTCTTT. This encodes CASSLAPKPEAFF. J is TRBJ1-1 and V is TRBV7-9; D call uncertain. The CDR3 contains 13 residues. V was pared by 0 bases and J by 6 bases, with 8 bases between. The germline gives CDR1 SEHNR, CDR2 FQNEAQ (reference sequence).

The chain links TRBV6-5 to TRBJ2-7, with TRBD2 identical over 11 bases. V dropped 4 bases and J dropped 0; count of bases not matched to a gene: 2. CDR1 and CDR2 (germline): MNHEY, SVGAGI. There are 15 residues in the CDR3. CDR3 sequence (DNA): TGTGCCAGCAGTTCTACTAGCGGGGGCTCCTACGAGCAGTACTTC. This sequence encodes CASSSTSGGSYEQYF.

The chain has TRBV7-3 and TRBJ2-7; 7 positions agree with TRBD2. V lost 1 base and J lost 3; bases outside the gene matches: 6. Germline assignment: CDR1 SGHTA and CDR2 FQGTGA. CDR3 length: 15 residues. CDR3 in amino acids: CASSLRGGADYEQYF. The CDR3 coding sequence is TGTGCCAGCAGCTTAAGGGGGGGAGCGGACTACGAGCAGTACTTC.

This chain joins TRBV7-3 and TRBJ2-3, with D possibly being TRBD2 (6 bases). The CDR3 loop spans 14 amino acids. The V gene lost 4 bases and the J gene lost 0 bases, with 8 bases spanning the gap. CDR1 is SGHTA, CDR2 FQGTGA, per germline. The CDR3 nucleotides read TGTGCCAGCAGCTATGCGGGGAGCACAGATACGCAGTATTTT. Its translation is CASSYAGSTDTQYF.

J is TRBJ2-7 and V is TRBV28; 8 bases map to TRBD1. The CDR3 runs 14 residues. V trimming: 6 bases; J trimming: 6 bases; junction bases outside the gene matches: 10. The germline CDR1 and CDR2 sequences are MDHEN and SYDVKM. CDR3 DNA sequence: TGTGCCAGCAGCCCAGGACAGGGTCGGGCCGAGCAGTACTTC. Its protein is CASSPGQGRAEQYF.

V gene TRBV10-3 combines with J gene TRBJ2-3; a possible D gene is TRBD2 (7 bases). CDR3 length equals 14 residues. Trimming pared 6 bases from V and 1 base from J, leaving 11 bases between. From germline, CDR1 is ENHRY and CDR2 SYGVKD. The CDR3 is CAIRGAGGTDTQYF. The CDR3 DNA follows: TGTGCCATCAGGGGGGCGGGGGGCACAGATACGCAGTATTTT.

J is TRBJ1-2 and V is TRBV7-2, with TRBD1 matching over 7 bases. With 7 bases clipped from V and 0 bases from J, the junction kept 14 bases outside the gene matches. The CDR3 is made up of 17 amino acids. The germline gives CDR1 SGHTA, CDR2 FQGNSA. The CDR3 reads CASIKKGQKLTNYGYTF. For the CDR3, the DNA is TGTGCCAGCATAAAGAAGGGACAGAAGCTTACTAACTATGGCTACACCTTC.

This chain links TRBV7-8 with TRBJ2-3; TRBD2 agrees at 10 bases. The V segment lost 4 bases and the J segment 1 base; nucleotides outside the gene matches: 17. The CDR3 has 20 residues. Germline V gene lookup returns CDR1 SGHVS and CDR2 FQNEAQ. The CDR3 DNA is TGTGCCAGCAGCTCCGACCCGGTAGCGGGAGGCATGGGTGGCACAGATACGCAGTATTTT. This sequence encodes CASSSDPVAGGMGGTDTQYF.

V gene TRBV12-5 combines with J gene TRBJ1-1; 7 bases map to TRBD1. V was clipped by 6 bases and J by 1 base; unmatched bases: 5. The CDR3 runs to 14 residues. Germline-derived CDR1 and CDR2 are LGHNT and FRNRAP. The CDR3 coding sequence is TGTGCTAGTGGCCCGGGACAGAGGAACACTGAAGCTTTCTTT. Its protein product is CASGPGQRNTEAFF.

V is TRBV4-2 and J is TRBJ2-7, with D possibly being TRBD2 (5 bases). This CDR3 has 14 residues. The V gene's germline CDR1 is LGHNA and CDR2 YNFKEQ. V was clipped by 3 bases and J by 0 bases, with 9 bases between them. CDR3 bases: TGTGCCAGCAGCCAGGCGGGTAACTCCTACGAGCAGTACTTC. Translation: CASSQAGNSYEQYF.

The chain is built from TRBV2 and TRBJ2-3; 8 positions match TRBD2. Germline assignment: CDR1 SNHLY and CDR2 FYNNEI. V shed 4 bases, J shed 2 bases, and the junction held 8 bases outside the gene matches. The CDR3 contains 16 residues. CDR3 region: CASSGGTGGFTDTQYF. The CDR3 DNA follows: TGTGCCAGCAGTGGCGGGACGGGAGGGTTCACAGATACGCAGTATTTT.

The chain recombines TRBV4-1 with TRBJ1-1; D might be TRBD1 (5 bases). Germline-derived CDR1 and CDR2 are MGHRA and YSYEKL. The CDR3 spans 17 residues. The V gene lost 4 bases and the J gene lost 4 bases, with 22 bases spanning the gap. The CDR3 DNA is TGCGCCAGCAGCCGCGGGCAGGGAGGAGCCGAGGGCACTGAAGCTTTCTTT. The encoded protein is CASSRGQGGAEGTEAFF.

The count of this clone is one. The chain links TRBV7-9 to TRBJ2-2, with a possible D match to TRBD2 (6 bases). Trimming removed 5 bases at V and 4 bases at J, with 14 bases between. CDR1 is SEHNR, CDR2 FQNEAQ, per germline (reference sequence). This CDR3 is 15 amino acids long. CDR3 loop: CASSPGVLATGELFF. The CDR3 DNA sequence: TGTGCCAGCAGCCCGGGGGTTTTGGCCACCGGGGAGCTGTTTTTT.

In this sample, this clone turned up a few times. The rearrangement joins TRBV18 to TRBJ1-5; maybe TRBD1 (6 bases). From germline, CDR1 is KGHSH and CDR2 LQKENI. The CDR3 has 13 amino acids. V dropped 3 bases and J dropped 5 bases, with 8 bases sitting between them. As DNA, the CDR3 is TGTGCCAGCTCACCGACAGGAGATCAGCCCCAGCATTTT. Encoded protein: CASSPTGDQPQHF.

This chain connects TRBV7-8 to TRBJ2-5; TRBD1 might be the D (5 bases). Trimming took off 5 bases at V and 5 bases at J, with 15 bases between the two ends. From germline, CDR1 is SGHVS and CDR2 FQNEAQ. This CDR3 has 14 amino acids. The chain's CDR3 is CASSPNRGSETQYF. The CDR3 coding sequence is TGTGCCAGCAGCCCGAATAGGGGTTCCGAGACCCAGTACTTC.

The rearrangement links TRBV9 to TRBJ1-1, with D maybe TRBD1 (5 bases). Trimming removed 0 bases at V and 0 bases at J, with 9 bases between. The germline V gene has CDR1 SGDLS and CDR2 YYNGEE. This CDR3 spans 15 amino acids. This CDR3 is CASSVGNRMNTEAFF. The DNA of the CDR3 is TGTGCCAGCAGCGTAGGGAACAGGATGAACACTGAAGCTTTCTTT. The full variable domain, in which reference TRBV9 and TRBJ1-1 provide the parts outside the CDR3, is DSGVTQTPKHLITATGQRVTLRCSPRSGDLSVYWYQQSLDQGLQFLIQYYNGEERAKGNILERFSAQQFPDLHSELNLSSLELGDSALYFCASSVGNRMNTEAFFGQGTRLTVV.

The CDR3 region is CASSPLLADYEQYF. The CDR3 bases are TGTGCCAGCAGCCCGCTCTTAGCGGACTACGAGCAGTACTTC. The V call is TRBV5-5, the J call TRBJ2-7, with a weak D call TRBD2 (6 bases). Trimming stripped 4 bases from V and 3 bases from J, with 14 bases between. The CDR3 totals 14 residues. Per germline, CDR1 SGHKS and CDR2 YYEKEE (reference sequence). Using reference TRBV5-5 and TRBJ2-7 for the parts outside the CDR3, the full variable domain is DAGVTQSPTHLIKTRGQQVTLRCSPISGHKSVSWYQQVLGQGPQFIFQYYEKEERGRGNFPDRFSARQFPNYSSELNVNALLLGDSALYLCASSPLLADYEQYFGPGTRLTVT.